The 7 T cell receptor beta chains below come from one sample, sequenced in a study of blood T cell repertoires in COVID-19. The data were produced by immunoSEQ multiplex PCR, yet TCRdb's version contains in-frame clones alone and is incomplete. The sample comprises over 15,000 clones, about nine tenths of which are singletons, and approximately 5.2% rests with the top ten. The sequenced material came from peripheral blood. These receptors were taken from a human donor in a cohort sampled during active COVID-19.

This chain uses TRBV7-3 with TRBJ2-3, with 11 bases that match TRBD2. Germline assignment: CDR1 SGHTA and CDR2 FQGTGA. The CDR3 consists of 17 residues. With V trimmed by 3 bases and J by 3 bases, 8 bases remained unmatched. The DNA for the CDR3 is TGTGCCAGCAGCTTGGGACTAGCGGAGGAGGGTACAGATACGCAGTATTTT. Its protein product is CASSLGLAEEGTDTQYF.

V and J are TRBV5-4 and TRBJ2-2; 10 nucleotides match TRBD2. Germline CDR1 is SGHNT and CDR2 is YYREEE (reference sequence). V shed 3 bases, J shed 4 bases, and the junction held 9 bases outside the gene matches. The CDR3 has 17 amino acids. The CDR3 loop is CASSSQLAGVGTGELFF. Here the CDR3 DNA reads TGTGCCAGCAGCTCACAGCTAGCGGGAGTTGGCACCGGGGAGCTGTTTTTT.

The J gene is TRBJ2-7, the V gene TRBV7-2, with TRBD1 matching over 8 bases. CDR1 SGHTA and CDR2 FQGNSA come from the germline V gene. The CDR3 spans 14 residues. Unmatched junction bases numbered 10, after V lost 5 bases and J lost 7 bases. The CDR3 nucleotides are TGTGCCAGCAGCCGGAGACAGGGGTTGGAGGAGCAGTACTTC. Protein: CASSRRQGLEEQYF.

The chain is built from TRBV3-1 (or the pseudogene TRBV3-2) and TRBJ1-2, with 7 bases aligning to TRBD1. Per germline, CDR1 LGHDT and CDR2 YNNKEL (reference sequence). J was trimmed by 4 bases and V by 4 bases; bases with no gene match: 3. The CDR3 consists of 13 residues. The CDR3 nucleotides are TGTGCCAGCAGCCGACAGGGTCCCTATGGCTACACCTTC. Its protein product is CASSRQGPYGYTF.

This sequence joins TRBV29-1 and TRBJ2-7; 10 positions match TRBD2. CDR1 is SQVTM, CDR2 ANQGSEA, per germline. V lost 5 bases, J lost 6 bases, and 7 bases stayed unmatched. CDR3 length: 13 residues. Here the CDR3 DNA reads TGCAGCGTTCGTCTAGCGGGAGAGCGCGAGCAGTACTTC. It yields the protein CSVRLAGEREQYF.

The chain links TRBV6-5 to TRBJ2-2, with D tentatively TRBD2 (6 bases). Germline CDR1 MNHEY, CDR2 SVGAGI. The CDR3 is made up of 12 amino acids. The V end was cut by 6 bases, the J end by 4 bases, with 6 bases between. CDR3 in DNA: TGTGCCAGCAGGACTAGCACCGGGGAGCTGTTTTTT. It yields the protein CASRTSTGELFF.

The chain couples TRBV19 to TRBJ1-1; 7 positions match TRBD1. The germline CDR1 and CDR2 sequences are LNHDA and SQIVND (reference sequence). The CDR3 consists of 17 residues. V lost 5 bases, J lost 1 base, and 13 bases stayed unmatched. CDR3 sequence reads: CASSRRQGRTANTEAFF. CDR3 DNA sequence: TGTGCCAGTAGTCGGAGACAGGGACGAACGGCGAACACTGAAGCTTTCTTT. Filled out from reference TRBV19 and TRBJ1-1, the complete variable domain reads DGGITQSPKYLFRKEGQNVTLSCEQNLNHDAMYWYRQDPGQGLRLIYYSQIVNDFQKGDIAEGYSVSREKKESFPLTVTSAQKNPTAFYLCASSRRQGRTANTEAFFGQGTRLTVV.